Each of the 2 T cell receptor beta chains below was sequenced from the same sample in a study of T cells in Graves' hyperthyroidism and ophthalmopathy. From RNA transcripts, TCR beta CDR3 regions were amplified. First-round RT-PCR of the TCR CDR3 relied on the HTBI primer set. TCRdb recomputed calls from the multiplex PCR reads with MiXCR, one row per CDR3 protein. The sample records some 350,000 distinct CDR3 sequences, approximately 14% being singletons. The sample was blood. The receptors shown here come from a woman in her sixties with Graves' ophthalmopathy.

This clonotype occurred many times. V and J are TRBV20-1 and TRBJ2-7, with D possibly being TRBD1 (5 bases). CDR1 is DFQATT, CDR2 SNEGSKA, per germline (reference sequence). The CDR3 contains 15 residues. V was shortened by 0 bases and J by 9 bases, with 21 bases between the two germline ends. CDR3: CSARDLTALSQGQYF. The CDR3 nucleotides are TGCAGTGCTAGAGATCTGACAGCTCTTTCTCAAGGGCAGTACTTC.

This clonotype was observed a few times. The chain links TRBV30 to TRBJ1-2; D unresolved. V was cut by 0 bases and J by 7 bases, with 12 bases left in between. There are 13 residues in the CDR3. The germline gives CDR1 GTSNPN, CDR2 SVGIG (reference sequence). CDR3 loop: CAWSVARTGGYTF. The CDR3 DNA follows: TGTGCCTGGAGTGTTGCCAGGACGGGTGGCTACACCTTC. Combining the CDR3 with reference TRBV30 and TRBJ1-2 gives the whole variable domain SQTIHQWPATLVQPVGSPLSLECTVEGTSNPNLYWYRQAAGRGLQLLFYSVGIGQISSEVPQNLSASRPQDRQFILSSKKLLLSDSGFYLCAWSVARTGGYTFGSGTRLTVV.